Shown below are 23 T cell receptor beta chains from a single sample sequenced in a study of T cells in Graves' hyperthyroidism and ophthalmopathy. TCR beta CDR3 sequences were amplified from RNA transcripts. HTBI primers were employed in a first-round RT-PCR of the TCR CDR3. MiXCR, applied by TCRdb to the multiplex PCR reads, yields one record per CDR3 protein. The sample holds about 350,000 distinct CDR3 sequences, 12% to 15% seen once. The sample comprised blood. These receptor sequences come from a woman aged 55-70 years with Graves' ophthalmopathy.

Ten or more counts support this clonotype. The chain recombines TRBV28 with TRBJ2-7; D may be TRBD2 (5 bases). Germline V gene sequence: CDR1 MDHEN, CDR2 SYDVKM. The CDR3 is made up of 17 amino acids. Trimming stripped 4 bases from V and 2 bases from J, with 21 bases between. In nucleotides, the CDR3 is TGTGCCAGCAGTTCTCCCTTTCTAGCCCGAGGAGCCTACGAGCAGTACTTC. This translates into CASSSPFLARGAYEQYF.

This clonotype was seen ten or more times. CDR3 amino acids: CASSLSGRAPNEQFF. As DNA, the CDR3 is TGTGCCAGCAGCTTAAGCGGGAGGGCCCCCAATGAGCAGTTCTTC. The V call is TRBV7-2, the J call TRBJ2-1; TRBD2 matches 10 bases. CDR3 length: 15 residues. V trimming: 2 bases; J trimming: 6 bases; junction bases outside the gene matches: 4. From germline, CDR1 is SGHTA and CDR2 FQGNSA.

In its sample, this clonotype was seen many times. V and J are TRBV29-1 and TRBJ2-5, with TRBD2 matching 9 bases. Trimming took 8 bases from V and 5 from J; bases not matched to a gene: 9. The CDR3 extends over 13 amino acids. Germline V gene sequence: CDR1 SQVTM, CDR2 ANQGSEA. DNA of the CDR3: TGCAGCTCAGCTAGCGGGATGGGGGAGACCCAGTACTTC. It specifies CSSASGMGETQYF. The full variable domain, in which reference TRBV29-1 and TRBJ2-5 provide the parts outside the CDR3, is SAVISQKPSRDICQRGTSLTIQCQVDSQVTMMFWYRQQPGQSLTLIATANQGSEATYESGFVIDKFPISRPNLTFSTLTVSNMSPEDSSIYLCSSASGMGETQYFGPGTRLLVL.

Turning to this clonotype: A much bigger clone sits one base away, suggesting this may be a read error. The V call is TRBV24-1, the J call TRBJ1-1; 10 bases are a match to TRBD1. V lost 3 bases, J lost 11 bases, and 2 bases stayed unmatched. This CDR3 has 12 amino acids. Germline CDR1 reads KGHDR; CDR2 reads SFDVKD. DNA for the CDR3: TGTGCCACCAGTGATGGACAGGGGGGGGCTTTCTTT. Protein: CATSDGQGGAFF.

This clonotype was detected ten times or more. This chain uses TRBV4-1 with TRBJ2-1, with 13 positions matching TRBD2. The CDR3 spans 16 residues. Per germline, CDR1 MGHRA and CDR2 YSYEKL. J gave up 9 bases and V 2 bases, and 7 bases lay outside the gene matches. The CDR3 sequence is CASSQWTSGRGGEQFF. For the CDR3, the DNA is TGCGCCAGCAGCCAATGGACTAGCGGGAGAGGAGGTGAGCAGTTCTTC.

J is TRBJ2-2 and V is TRBV7-2, with 7 nucleotides matching TRBD1. The length of the CDR3 is 16 residues. The germline CDR1 and CDR2 sequences are SGHTA and FQGNSA. The V segment lost 5 bases and the J segment 3 bases; nucleotides outside the gene matches: 9. In nucleotides, the CDR3 is TGTGCCAGCAGCAAAAGGGGGCTCGACTACACCGGGGAGCTGTTTTTT. The encoded protein is CASSKRGLDYTGELFF.

The chain combines TRBV5-1 with TRBJ2-3; tentatively, D is TRBD2 (5 bases). V was pared by 3 bases and J by 2 bases, with 13 bases between. The CDR3 covers 15 residues. The germline V gene has CDR1 SGHRS and CDR2 YFSETQ. The CDR3 nucleotides are TGCGCCAGCAGCTACTCCCCGGGAACCACAGATACGCAGTATTTT. Translated, it gives CASSYSPGTTDTQYF.

This clonotype showed up many times. The chain uses TRBV20-1 and TRBJ1-3, with 7 bases aligning to TRBD1. V lost 2 bases and J lost 0; bases outside the gene matches: 10. Germline V gives CDR1 DFQATT, CDR2 SNEGSKA (reference sequence). The CDR3 is 17 residues long. The CDR3 DNA reads TGCAGTGCTAGACTCGCAGGGGGGGCTCTCTCTGGAAACACCATATATTTT. Its protein is CSARLAGGALSGNTIYF.

This clonotype was counted at least ten times. The CDR3 sequence is CASSRDRYTPSTF. In DNA form, the CDR3 reads TGTGCCAGCAGCCGCGACAGGTATACGCCTAGCACCTTC. The genes are TRBV6-1 and TRBJ1-2; D is possibly TRBD1 (6 bases). CDR1 and CDR2 from the germline V gene are MNHNS and SASEGT. The CDR3 runs to 13 residues. The V and J ends lost 6 bases and 13 bases respectively, with 21 bases between them.

The rearrangement links TRBV6-1 to TRBJ2-1, with D hard to call. The CDR3 covers 13 residues. V lost 11 bases and J 8 bases, leaving 19 bases between the germline ends. Germline CDR1 is MNHNS and CDR2 is SASEGT. CDR3 DNA: TGTGCCTCCAGTAGGGAAGTTTTCCATGAGCAGTTCTTC. Protein sequence: CASSREVFHEQFF.

At least ten counts were recorded for this clonotype. The V gene is TRBV7-9, the J gene TRBJ2-1; 8 positions match TRBD2. The CDR3 length is 15 residues. Trimming removed 3 bases from V and 9 bases from J; junction bases left unmatched: 10. Germline V CDR1 and CDR2: SEHNR, FQNEAQ (reference sequence). The CDR3 DNA is TGTGCCAGCAGCTTCTTGGTAGCGGGATTTGGTGAGCAGTTCTTC. Its translation is CASSFLVAGFGEQFF.

There are many counts of this clonotype. The J gene is TRBJ2-1, the V gene TRBV12-5, with a weak D call TRBD1 (5 bases). The ends were cut back, 5 bases at V and 10 bases at J, with 21 bases in the middle. The CDR3 totals 15 residues. Germline CDR1 LGHNT, CDR2 FRNRAP. CDR3 sequence: CASGPSLSRAGEQFF. The CDR3 DNA follows: TGTGCTAGTGGTCCCAGTCTCAGTAGGGCAGGGGAGCAGTTCTTC.

This clonotype was observed a handful of times. The genes are TRBV10-3 and TRBJ1-1; D possibly corresponds to TRBD1 (5 bases). V was cut by 4 bases and J by 1 base, with 10 bases left in between. CDR1 and CDR2 (germline): ENHRY, SYGVKD. This CDR3 comprises 14 residues. CDR3 residues: CAISGQGENTEAFF. The CDR3 DNA is TGTGCCATCAGTGGGCAGGGTGAGAACACTGAAGCTTTCTTT.

This clonotype has only a few counts. The V gene is TRBV4-1, the J gene TRBJ2-3, with 9 bases matching TRBD2. Germline V gives CDR1 MGHRA, CDR2 YSYEKL. The CDR3 loop spans 15 amino acids. V shed 9 bases, J shed 10 bases, and the junction held 17 bases outside the gene matches. As DNA, the CDR3 is TGCGCCAGTGCACCGGGACTAGCCCCTTTCCAGTCGCAGTATTTT. As protein: CASAPGLAPFQSQYF.

This chain connects TRBV12-3 or TRBV12-4 to TRBJ1-3; a possible D gene is TRBD1 (6 bases). The CDR3 extends over 15 amino acids. V was clipped by 6 bases and J by 0 bases, with 12 bases between them. CDR3 protein: CASRKPGHSGNTIYF. CDR3 coding DNA: TGTGCCAGCAGGAAGCCGGGACACTCTGGAAACACCATATATTTT.

This clonotype was detected a few times. The rearrangement joins TRBV7-9 to TRBJ2-5, with TRBD2 identical over 10 bases. CDR3 length equals 16 residues. J lost 0 bases, V lost 5 bases, and 6 bases had no gene match. CDR1 is SEHNR, CDR2 FQNEAQ, per germline (reference sequence). CDR3 amino acids: CASSQLAGADQETQYF. The CDR3 bases are TGTGCCAGCAGCCAGCTAGCGGGAGCAGACCAAGAGACCCAGTACTTC.

This clonotype came up many times. The chain employs TRBV18 and TRBJ1-1, with D possibly matching TRBD1 (5 bases). Germline lookup yields CDR1 KGHSH and CDR2 LQKENI. The CDR3 totals 13 residues. Trimming removed 5 bases at V and 2 bases at J, with 9 bases between. Here the CDR3 reads CASSSQVNTEAFF. DNA of the CDR3: TGTGCCAGCTCATCACAGGTAAACACTGAAGCTTTCTTT.

In this sample, this clonotype turned up many times. V usage is TRBV2 and J usage is TRBJ1-2, with D maybe TRBD1 (6 bases). The CDR3 is 12 amino acids. The V end was cut by 5 bases, the J end by 8 bases, with 12 bases between. CDR1 and CDR2 from the germline V gene are SNHLY and FYNNEI. The CDR3 loop is CASSPRGRGYTF. CDR3 nucleotides: TGTGCCAGCAGTCCCAGGGGCAGAGGCTACACCTTC.

This clonotype was seen a handful of times. This rearrangement joins TRBV28 to TRBJ2-7; D gene unclear. CDR3 length equals 13 residues. Trimming left V 2 bases short and J 7 bases short, with 12 bases between. Germline CDR1 MDHEN, CDR2 SYDVKM. The CDR3 loop reads CASSLNSPWEQYF. CDR3 DNA sequence: TGTGCCAGCAGTTTAAATAGCCCTTGGGAGCAGTACTTC.

This clonotype was seen more than once but under ten times. J is TRBJ2-5 and V is TRBV20-1; the D is unclear. The CDR3 spans 13 residues. The ends were cut back, 1 base at V and 0 bases at J, with 6 bases in the middle. Germline V gives CDR1 DFQATT, CDR2 SNEGSKA (reference sequence). The CDR3 spells CSARGLNQETQYF. CDR3 nucleotide sequence: TGCAGTGCTAGAGGTTTAAACCAAGAGACCCAGTACTTC.

This clonotype was counted at least ten times. The chain couples TRBV10-1 to TRBJ2-3; TRBD2 matches at 8 bases. CDR3 length equals 14 residues. Trimming removed 5 bases from V and 3 bases from J; junction bases left unmatched: 4. Germline assignment: CDR1 WNHNN and CDR2 SYGVQD (reference sequence). CDR3 protein: CASSIASGTDTQYF. For the CDR3, the DNA is TGCGCCAGCAGTATTGCTAGCGGGACAGATACGCAGTATTTT.

The chain has TRBV7-9 and TRBJ2-5, with D perhaps TRBD1 or TRBD2 (5 bases each). This CDR3 spans 14 amino acids. V dropped 6 bases and J dropped 4 bases, with 15 bases sitting between them. CDR1 SEHNR and CDR2 FQNEAQ come from the germline V gene (reference sequence). In DNA, the CDR3 is TGTGCCAGCAGACTCCAGGGTGAGGGAGAGACCCAGTACTTC. Amino acids: CASRLQGEGETQYF. Together with reference TRBV7-9 and TRBJ2-5, the CDR3 gives the full variable domain: DTGVSQNPRHKITKRGQNVTFRCDPISEHNRLYWYRQTLGQGPEFLTYFQNEAQLEKSRLLSDRFSAERPKGSFSTLEIQRTEQGDSAMYLCASRLQGEGETQYFGPGTRLLVL.

The rearrangement joins TRBV5-1 to TRBJ2-3, with D possibly matching TRBD2 (6 bases). The ends were cut back, 2 bases at V and 0 bases at J, with 19 bases in the middle. Germline V CDR1 and CDR2: SGHRS, YFSETQ. The CDR3 is 18 residues long. Here the CDR3 DNA reads TGCGCCAGCAGCTTCGGGGAGTCAGGAGGGGTCAGCACAGATACGCAGTATTTT. This translates into CASSFGESGGVSTDTQYF. Filled out from reference TRBV5-1 and TRBJ2-3, the complete variable domain reads KAGVTQTPRYLIKTRGQQVTLSCSPISGHRSVSWYQQTPGQGLQFLFEYFSETQRNKGNFPGRFSGRQFSNSRSEMNVSTLELGDSALYLCASSFGESGGVSTDTQYFGPGTRLTVL.